The clone carrying this T cell receptor beta chain was seen at least ten times. This record belongs to a study of T cells in Graves' hyperthyroidism and ophthalmopathy. Germline CDR1 SQVTM, CDR2 ANQGSEA. V trimming: 7 bases; J trimming: 3 bases; junction bases outside the gene matches: 5. This CDR3 is 12 amino acids long. Diagnoses used clinical symptoms, serum thyroxine and TRAb, thyroid ultrasound and orbital computed tomography. TCR beta CDR3 sequences were amplified from RNA transcripts. HTBI primers drove first-round RT-PCR of the TCR CDR3. Using its own MiXCR run on the multiplex PCR reads, TCRdb lists one record per CDR3 protein. The sample lists about 400,000 distinct CDR3 sequences; roughly an eighth were seen once.

The chain is built from TRBV29-1 and TRBJ1-1, with TRBD1 identical over 7 bases. This sequence was found in a woman aged 18-29 years with Graves' hyperthyroidism. The source material was blood. CDR3 coding DNA: TGCAGCGCTGACAGGGTAGACACTGAAGCTTTCTTT. This gives the protein CSADRVDTEAFF.